The next 26 T cell receptor beta chains were all read from a single sample in a study of vaccination effects on CD4 cells after COVID-19. Sequencing in the ViraFEST assay came after antigen-specific CD4+ T cells had been expanded with viral peptide pools, which were used to stimulate PBMC. A 10-day culture period preceded the isolation of CD4+ T cells. The study found no prior SARS-CoV-2 infection in the vaccine recipients, who tested negative for nucleocapsid antibodies. The protocol was immunoSEQ multiplex PCR, while the TCRdb copy is restricted to in-frame clones and leaves out a portion. This sample has tens of thousands of clones, with about 79% found just once. Their target antigens are unknown. Sequences were derived from CD4+ T cells from PBMCs cultured with SARS-CoV-2 spike peptides, sampled before COVID-19 vaccination. Receptors were obtained from a human donor who received a COVID-19 vaccine.

This chain connects TRBV27 to TRBJ1-6; D may be TRBD1 (6 bases). Between the trimmed V and J ends, which lost 5 bases and 7 bases, there was a span of 15 bases. In germline, CDR1 is MNHEY, CDR2 SMNVEV (reference sequence). The CDR3 covers 15 residues. The CDR3 reads CASSEQGLKNSPLHF. CDR3 sequence (DNA): TGTGCCAGCAGTGAACAGGGTTTAAAGAATTCACCCCTCCACTTT.

The chain uses TRBV11-2 and TRBJ1-1, with TRBD1 matching 11 bases. J gave up 4 bases and V 2 bases, and 6 bases lay outside the gene matches. Germline lookup yields CDR1 SGHAT and CDR2 FQNNGV. This CDR3 comprises 16 residues. This CDR3 reads CASSLNFGTGGTEAFF. DNA for the CDR3: TGTGCCAGCAGCTTAAACTTCGGGACAGGGGGCACTGAAGCTTTCTTT.

The V and J genes are TRBV9 and TRBJ2-1, with D possibly TRBD1 on 5 matching bases. Germline V gives CDR1 SGDLS, CDR2 YYNGEE. CDR3 length: 15 amino acids. Trimming removed 0 bases at V and 8 bases at J, with 15 bases between. CDR3 in amino acids: CASSVEQGRGDEQFF. The CDR3 DNA reads TGTGCCAGCAGCGTAGAGCAGGGTAGGGGCGATGAGCAGTTCTTC.

The chain employs TRBV2 and TRBJ1-4; maybe TRBD1 (5 bases). Trimming shortened V by 8 bases and J by 8 bases, and 18 bases separated the two germline ends. The CDR3 is 14 residues long. Germline CDR1 reads SNHLY; CDR2 reads FYNNEI. CDR3 coding DNA: TGTGCCAGCGGCCGGCGGGGGGGAGAAGAAAAACTGTTTTTT. Protein product: CASGRRGGEEKLFF.

V and J are TRBV5-6 and TRBJ2-5; TRBD1 matches at 10 bases. Germline V gene lookup returns CDR1 SGHDT and CDR2 YYEEEE. The CDR3 totals 14 residues. After removal of 4 bases from V and 6 bases from J, the junction contained 6 bases not matched to a gene. The CDR3: CASSPDRGQQTQYF. The CDR3 DNA reads as TGTGCCAGCAGCCCCGACAGGGGGCAGCAGACCCAGTACTTC.

The V gene is TRBV7-3, the J gene TRBJ2-2, with a tentative D call TRBD2 (5 bases). The CDR3 runs to 15 residues. The V end was cut by 3 bases, the J end by 5 bases, with 13 bases between. Germline lookup yields CDR1 SGHTA and CDR2 FQGTGA. The CDR3 DNA follows: TGTGCCAGCAGCTTTGGGCTGGGAGAAACCGGGGAGCTGTTTTTT. Amino acid sequence: CASSFGLGETGELFF.

The count of this clone is one. The chain links TRBV2 to TRBJ2-7; perhaps TRBD1 as D (7 bases). Between the trimmed V and J ends, which lost 6 bases and 5 bases, there was a span of 20 bases. Germline V lookup: CDR1 SNHLY, CDR2 FYNNEI. The CDR3 runs to 15 residues. In DNA form, the CDR3 reads TGTGCCAGCAGGGCCGAAGTGACAGGGAGGAACGAGCAGTACGTC. This gives the protein CASRAEVTGRNEQYV.

This chain uses TRBV7-3 with TRBJ2-3; D is possibly TRBD1 (6 bases). This CDR3 has 14 amino acids. Germline CDR1 and CDR2: SGHTA and FQGTGA. With 3 bases removed from V and 6 bases from J, the gap between germline ends came to 13 bases. Here the CDR3 reads CASSFAGAGDTQYF. For the CDR3, the DNA is TGTGCCAGCAGCTTCGCAGGGGCGGGTGATACGCAGTATTTT.

The CDR3 sequence is CASSDGGAGNTQYF. The CDR3 region has the DNA TGTGCCAGCAGTGATGGCGGGGCTGGGAATACGCAGTATTTT. The chain is built from TRBV2 and TRBJ2-3, with a tentative D call TRBD2 (6 bases). Between the trimmed V and J ends, which lost 3 bases and 7 bases, there was a span of 14 bases. The CDR3 extends over 14 amino acids. Germline CDR1 reads SNHLY; CDR2 reads FYNNEI.

There are a few counts of this clone. The chain has TRBV5-1 and TRBJ1-3; maybe TRBD1 (6 bases). Germline-derived CDR1 and CDR2 are SGHRS and YFSETQ. Trimming stripped 3 bases from V and 2 bases from J, with 15 bases between. The CDR3 is 16 residues long. CDR3 sequence: CASSYTTGITGNTIYF. The CDR3 coding sequence is TGCGCCAGCAGCTACACAACAGGGATAACTGGAAACACCATATATTTT.

This chain links TRBV7-8 with TRBJ1-5, with D maybe TRBD1 (5 bases). Between the trimmed V and J ends, which lost 5 bases and 5 bases, there was a span of 16 bases. The CDR3 length is 15 residues. Looked up from germline, CDR1 is SGHVS and CDR2 is FQNEAQ. The CDR3 sequence is CASSSGTGRDQPQHF. In DNA, the CDR3 is TGTGCCAGCAGCAGTGGGACGGGGAGGGATCAGCCCCAGCATTTT.

V gene TRBV19 combines with J gene TRBJ2-5, with D uncertain. This CDR3 contains 13 residues. Trimming stripped 2 bases from V and 4 bases from J, with 8 bases between. CDR1 and CDR2 from the germline V gene are LNHDA and SQIVND (reference sequence). CDR3 in DNA: TGTGCCAGTAGTATACGGTTATCAGAGACCCAGTACTTC. It yields the protein CASSIRLSETQYF.

The chain links TRBV27 to TRBJ1-6, with 10 bases fitting TRBD1. With V trimmed by 6 bases and J by 9 bases, 2 bases remained unmatched. The CDR3 is 13 residues long. The V gene's germline CDR1 is MNHEY and CDR2 SMNVEV (reference sequence). In nucleotides, the CDR3 is TGTGCCAGCAGCCGGGACAGGGGTTCACCCCTCCACTTT. Translating gives CASSRDRGSPLHF.

This rearrangement joins TRBV6-5 to TRBJ2-5; unclear D gene. The V gene lost 2 bases and the J gene lost 7 bases, with 5 bases spanning the gap. CDR1 and CDR2 (germline): MNHEY, SVGAGI. This CDR3 spans 11 amino acids. This chain's CDR3 is CASSYGVTQYF. The DNA for the CDR3 is TGTGCCAGCAGTTACGGAGTGACCCAGTACTTC.

The V gene is TRBV28, the J gene TRBJ1-2; TRBD1 aligns across 12 bases. The CDR3 is 13 amino acids. The V gene's germline CDR1 is MDHEN and CDR2 SYDVKM. Losses at the gene ends were 6 bases for V and 12 bases for J; bases not matched to a gene: 8. The CDR3 reads CASRKPGQGAHTF. Written as DNA, the CDR3 is TGTGCCAGCAGAAAACCGGGACAGGGGGCTCACACCTTC.

The CDR3 bases are TGTGCCAGCAGCTTAACGGCCGGCTATGGCTACACCTTC. It codes for CASSLTAGYGYTF. The chain is built from TRBV7-2 and TRBJ1-2; D not resolved. With 2 bases removed from V and 4 bases from J, the gap between germline ends came to 8 bases. CDR1 SGHTA and CDR2 FQGNSA come from the germline V gene. The CDR3 extends over 13 amino acids.

The chain has TRBV11-2 and TRBJ1-4, with D unclear. With 5 bases removed from V and 7 bases from J, the gap between germline ends came to 11 bases. Germline CDR1 and CDR2: SGHAT and FQNNGV. The CDR3 runs to 13 residues. The CDR3 region has the DNA TGTGCCAGCAGCGCCGCTTTGAGTGAAAAACTGTTTTTT. Protein sequence: CASSAALSEKLFF.

The V and J genes are TRBV7-3 and TRBJ2-5; TRBD2 matches 11 bases. V shed 6 bases, J shed 5 bases, and the junction held 5 bases outside the gene matches. The CDR3 is 14 residues long. Germline V lookup: CDR1 SGHTA, CDR2 FQGTGA. The CDR3 DNA reads TGTGCCAGCAGGATAGCGGGGGGGAAGGAGACCCAGTACTTC. It is translated as CASRIAGGKETQYF.

The chain couples TRBV12-3 or TRBV12-4 to TRBJ1-5; no reliable D call. V was trimmed by 6 bases and J by 7 bases, leaving 10 bases between them. The CDR3 consists of 12 residues. CDR3 in amino acids: CASSPPSQPQHF. In DNA, the CDR3 is TGTGCCAGCAGCCCGCCGTCCCAGCCCCAGCATTTT.

This clone was seen just once. V is TRBV6-5 and J is TRBJ2-5, with D unclear. The germline CDR1 and CDR2 sequences are MNHEY and SVGAGI. This CDR3 has 12 residues. V lost 5 bases to trimming and J lost 5 bases, with 9 bases between them. In DNA form, the CDR3 reads TGTGCCAGCAGTCAGAACGATGAGACCCAGTACTTC. This translates into CASSQNDETQYF.

This clone was seen more than once but under ten times. The chain has TRBV2 and TRBJ2-5, with unresolved D. The CDR3 consists of 13 residues. In germline, CDR1 is SNHLY, CDR2 FYNNEI. V was shortened by 3 bases and J by 5 bases, with 10 bases between the two germline ends. The CDR3 sequence: CASSENGVETQYF. CDR3 coding DNA: TGTGCCAGCAGTGAGAACGGCGTGGAGACCCAGTACTTC. The full variable domain, rest sourced from reference TRBV2 and TRBJ2-5, is EPEVTQTPSHQVTQMGQEVILRCVPISNHLYFYWYRQILGQKVEFLVSFYNNEISEKSEIFDDQFSVERPDGSNFTLKIRSTKLEDSAMYFCASSENGVETQYFGPGTRLLVL.

Here the CDR3 reads CASSVTGDYGYTF. For the CDR3, the DNA is TGTGCCAGCAGCGTCACAGGGGACTATGGCTACACCTTC. The chain has TRBV9 and TRBJ1-2; 7 bases are a match to TRBD1. Trimming took 2 bases from V and 3 from J; bases not matched to a gene: 1. The CDR3 spans 13 residues. Germline CDR1 is SGDLS and CDR2 is YYNGEE. The full variable domain, with the rest looked up from reference TRBV9 and TRBJ1-2, is DSGVTQTPKHLITATGQRVTLRCSPRSGDLSVYWYQQSLDQGLQFLIQYYNGEERAKGNILERFSAQQFPDLHSELNLSSLELGDSALYFCASSVTGDYGYTFGSGTRLTVV.

V and J are TRBV5-1 and TRBJ2-1; 7 nucleotides agree with TRBD1. V was clipped by 4 bases and J by 0 bases; unmatched bases: 13. This CDR3 is 18 amino acids long. Germline CDR1 reads SGHRS; CDR2 reads YFSETQ. The CDR3 DNA follows: TGCGCCAGCAGCGGGGGACAGCTAGCCTTCAGCTCCTACAATGAGCAGTTCTTC. Protein: CASSGGQLAFSSYNEQFF.

The rearrangement links TRBV20-1 to TRBJ2-5; no definite D call. The germline V gene has CDR1 DFQATT and CDR2 SNEGSKA (reference sequence). The length of the CDR3 is 9 residues. In DNA form, the CDR3 reads TGCAGCGCTCCGGAGACCCAGTACTTC. Translating it yields CSAPETQYF.

CDR3 sequence: CASSLSADTQYF. The CDR3 DNA reads TGTGCCAGCAGCTTAAGCGCAGATACGCAGTATTTT. The chain couples TRBV7-2 to TRBJ2-3; no reliable D call. The CDR3 has 12 residues. With 2 bases removed from V and 4 bases from J, the gap between germline ends came to 4 bases. Germline-derived CDR1 and CDR2 are SGHTA and FQGNSA.

The sample holds a few counts of this clone. The CDR3 region has the DNA TGTGCCAGCAGCTTAGATGGACAGGCTGAAGCTTTCTTT. This codes for CASSLDGQAEAFF. The V call is TRBV11-1, the J call TRBJ1-1; 7 bases fit TRBD1. After removal of 1 base from V and 6 bases from J, the junction contained 2 bases not matched to a gene. The CDR3 is 13 residues long. Germline assignment: CDR1 SGHAT and CDR2 FQDESV (reference sequence). Full variable domain (rest looked up from reference TRBV11-1 and TRBJ1-1): EAEVAQSPRYKITEKSQAVAFWCDPISGHATLYWYRQILGQGPELLVQFQDESVVDDSQLPKDRFSAERLKGVDSTLKIQPAELGDSAMYLCASSLDGQAEAFFGQGTRLTVV.